This T cell receptor beta chain is drawn from a study of blood T cells in healthy people across ages. CDR1 and CDR2 from the germline V gene are SEHNR and FQNEAQ (reference sequence). The junction had 4 bases not matched to a gene; V was cut back by 2 bases and J by 3 bases. This CDR3 region has 15 residues. PCR was performed a second time for roughly 7 to 11 cycles using a sample-barcoded 5' primer and a J-beta primer mix. A single record per CDR3 protein comes from TCRdb applying MiXCR to the 5' RACE reads. The table shows hundreds of thousands of distinct CDR3 sequences, with around 27% occurring only once. There are a few counts of this clonotype. Its antigen is as yet unknown. General study points: More naive CD4+ cells and higher diversity marked long-lived donors relative to aged donors.

In addition, the sample was reused for a study of T cells of mothers and their children.

The sequencing input was blood. This TCR was sampled from a boy younger than 10 in good health. The V and J genes are TRBV7-9 and TRBJ2-7; 10 positions agree with TRBD2. The CDR3: CASSLCSSGGYEQYF. For the CDR3, the DNA is TGTGCCAGCAGCTTATGTTCTAGCGGGGGCTACGAGCAGTACTTC.